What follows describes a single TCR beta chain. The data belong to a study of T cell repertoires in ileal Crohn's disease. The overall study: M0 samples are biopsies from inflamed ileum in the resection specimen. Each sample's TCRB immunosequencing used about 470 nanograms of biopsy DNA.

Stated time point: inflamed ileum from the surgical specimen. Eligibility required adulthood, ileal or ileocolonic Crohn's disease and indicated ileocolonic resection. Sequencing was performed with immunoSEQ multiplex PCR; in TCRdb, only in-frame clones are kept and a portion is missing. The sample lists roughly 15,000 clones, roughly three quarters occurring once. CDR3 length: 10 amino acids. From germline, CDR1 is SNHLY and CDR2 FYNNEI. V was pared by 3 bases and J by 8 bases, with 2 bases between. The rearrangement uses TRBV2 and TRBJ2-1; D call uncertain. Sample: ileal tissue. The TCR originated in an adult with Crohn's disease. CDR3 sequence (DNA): TGTGCCAGCAGTGAGGATGAGCAGTTCTTC. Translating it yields CASSEDEQFF.